The T cell receptor beta chain under discussion was sequenced for a study of CD8+ T cells in alopecia areata. General observations from the study: Expanded CD8+ clones among the top 100, as well as scalp clonality, were significantly decreased by tofacitinib. Persistence during tofacitinib was seen for many expanded lesional clones in scalp and blood.

The germline gives CDR1 MNHEY, CDR2 SVGAGI. V shed 4 bases and J shed 5 bases, with 17 bases lying between them. The CDR3 covers 15 residues. About this clone: Its antigen is as yet unknown.

RNA was extracted and reverse transcribed into cDNA as the sequencing template. Some clones are missing from TCRdb's copy, which holds only in-frame ones; the method was immunoSEQ multiplex PCR. The sample contains nearly 110,000 clones, roughly 84% of which appear only once. Treatment of the sample: oral pan-JAK inhibitor, 5-10 mg twice daily. The sequences come from CD8+ T cells sorted from blood, collected at week 24, from a patient treated with tofacitinib. This chain connects TRBV6-5 to TRBJ2-5; D might be TRBD2 (5 bases). This TCR was sampled from a human donor with alopecia areata. The CDR3 DNA is TGTGCCAGCAGTTCCCTCGAGGTTAGCGAGGAGACCCAGTACTTC. It codes for CASSSLEVSEETQYF.